This T cell receptor beta chain was sequenced in a study of blood T cell repertoires in COVID-19. As for the study in general: PBMCs, B-cell-depleted T cells, or T cells provided the cDNA or gDNA that made up the material.

This CDR3 spans 16 amino acids. The ends lost 5 bases at V and 1 base at J; junction bases unmatched: 0. Germline values: CDR1 MDHEN, CDR2 SYDVKM. The repertoire was sequenced with immunoSEQ multiplex PCR; TCRdb's copy has only in-frame clones and lacks some. This repertoire shows approximately 150,000 clones, around 82% found once; its top ten account for more than 3%. Enrollees, about 18 to 89 years old, lived in 24 US areas. Participant reports of clinical history set cohort assignment. This receptor was taken from a man aged 45 to 65 in a cohort exposed to, infected with or recovered from COVID-19 (not recorded which). This chain joins TRBV28 and TRBJ2-1; 15 bases are a match to TRBD2. Sequencing was performed on PBMCs or T cells enriched from blood (not recorded which). The CDR3: CASSGTSGRSYNEQFF. CDR3 bases: TGTGCCAGCAGTGGGACTAGCGGGAGGTCCTACAATGAGCAGTTCTTC.